This TCR beta chain derives from a study of identical twins. TCRdb analysed the 5' RACE reads with MiXCR anew, one entry per CDR3 protein. Counted here are around 220,000 distinct CDR3 sequences, roughly 10% occurring once; the ten biggest clones make up 9% to 10%. The ends lost 2 bases at V and 9 bases at J; junction bases unmatched: 6. CDR1 and CDR2 (germline): MNHEY, SVGAGI. The CDR3 runs 14 residues. The sample holds many counts of this clonotype. Its antigen is as yet unknown. Study findings and constraints: The same donors were not followed; conclusions instead depended on cross-sectional statistical analysis. With monozygotic twins, out-of-frame TCR alpha sharing exceeded what models estimated.

Material for sequencing was memory T cells sorted from blood. This sequence joins TRBV6-5 and TRBJ2-7; 11 bases match TRBD1. This receptor was taken from a man in his fifties or sixties in good health. CDR3 in amino acids: CASSYPGQGGRQYF. CDR3 in DNA: TGTGCCAGCAGTTACCCGGGACAGGGGGGTAGGCAGTACTTC.